This TCR beta chain was sequenced in a study of blood T cell repertoires in COVID-19. The wider study: There were acute and convalescent COVID-19 samples, and they came from the United States, Italy and Spain. In each case, the material was cDNA or gDNA derived from T cells, B-cell-depleted T cells, or PBMCs.

Method: immunoSEQ multiplex PCR; TCRdb's copy keeps in-frame clones and lacks some. The table records 250,000 to 350,000 clones, 88% of them present only once. Each participant's cohort was designated according to participant-reported clinical history. Material for sequencing was PBMCs or T cells enriched from blood (not recorded which). This TCR came from an older woman in a cohort exposed to, infected with or recovered from COVID-19 (not recorded which).

The CDR3 is CASSIATMGLTTQYF. CDR3 nucleotides: TGTGCCAGTAGTATAGCCACTATGGGACTTACTACGCAGTATTTT. The chain uses TRBV19 and TRBJ2-3, with a tentative D call TRBD2 (6 bases). This CDR3 is built from 15 residues. V lost 1 base, J lost 8 bases, and 16 bases lay in between. CDR1 and CDR2 (germline): LNHDA, SQIVND (reference sequence).